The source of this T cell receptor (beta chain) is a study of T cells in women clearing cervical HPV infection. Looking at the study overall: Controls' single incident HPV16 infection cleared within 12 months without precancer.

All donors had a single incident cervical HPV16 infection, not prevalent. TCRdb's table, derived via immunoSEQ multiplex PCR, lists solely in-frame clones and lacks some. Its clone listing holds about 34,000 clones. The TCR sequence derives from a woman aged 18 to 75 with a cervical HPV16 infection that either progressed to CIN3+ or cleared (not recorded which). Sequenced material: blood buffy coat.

The CDR3 DNA, read in part, is TGCAGTGCTAGAGATCTTCATCGGGACACCGGGGAG. It encodes CSARDLHRDTGE. The whole CDR3 reads CSARDLHRDTGELFF. The chain employs TRBV20-1 and TRBJ2-2; D not resolved. The CDR3 goes on 3 residues after the read ends, and that part is filled in from the germline J gene. Germline assignment: CDR1 DFQATT and CDR2 SNEGSKA (reference sequence). V dropped 0 bases and J dropped 3 bases, with 11 bases sitting between them. There are 15 residues in the CDR3.